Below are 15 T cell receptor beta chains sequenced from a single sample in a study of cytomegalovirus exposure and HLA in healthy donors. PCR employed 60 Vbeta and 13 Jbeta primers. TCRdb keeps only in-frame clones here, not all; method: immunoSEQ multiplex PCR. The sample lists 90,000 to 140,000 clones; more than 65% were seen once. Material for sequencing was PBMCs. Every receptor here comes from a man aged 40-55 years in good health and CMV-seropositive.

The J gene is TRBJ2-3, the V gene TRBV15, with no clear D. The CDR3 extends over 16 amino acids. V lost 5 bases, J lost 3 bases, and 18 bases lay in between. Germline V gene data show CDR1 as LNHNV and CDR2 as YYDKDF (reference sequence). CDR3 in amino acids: CATSGRRGVWTDTQYF. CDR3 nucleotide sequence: TGTGCCACCAGCGGCCGCCGAGGTGTGTGGACAGATACGCAGTATTTT.

CDR3 in amino acids: CASSQDGDRLYNEQFF. CDR3 bases: TGCGCCAGCAGCCAAGATGGGGACAGACTATACAATGAGCAGTTCTTC. V gene TRBV4-3 combines with J gene TRBJ2-1, with 7 bases fitting TRBD1. The CDR3 totals 16 residues. J lost 4 bases, V lost 0 bases, and 6 bases had no gene match. CDR1 and CDR2 (germline): LGHNA, YSLEER.

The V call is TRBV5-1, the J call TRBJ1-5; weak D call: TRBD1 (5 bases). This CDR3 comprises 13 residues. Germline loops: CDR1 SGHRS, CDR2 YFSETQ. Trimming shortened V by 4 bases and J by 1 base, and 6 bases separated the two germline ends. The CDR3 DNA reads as TGCGCCAGCAGCAGGGGAAGCAATCAGCCCCAGCATTTT. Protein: CASSRGSNQPQHF.

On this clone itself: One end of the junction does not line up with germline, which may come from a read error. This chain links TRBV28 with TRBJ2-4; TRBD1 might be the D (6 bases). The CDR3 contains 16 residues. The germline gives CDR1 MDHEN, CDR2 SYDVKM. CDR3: CASSSPDSQTLNSQYF. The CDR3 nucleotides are TGTGCCAGCAGTTCCCCGGACAGTCAAACATTAAACAGTCAGTACTTC.

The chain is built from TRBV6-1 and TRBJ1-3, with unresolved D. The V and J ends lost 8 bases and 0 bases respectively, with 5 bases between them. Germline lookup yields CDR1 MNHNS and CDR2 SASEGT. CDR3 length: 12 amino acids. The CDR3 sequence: CASSYSGNTIYF. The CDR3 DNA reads TGTGCCAGCTCCTACTCTGGAAACACCATATATTTT.

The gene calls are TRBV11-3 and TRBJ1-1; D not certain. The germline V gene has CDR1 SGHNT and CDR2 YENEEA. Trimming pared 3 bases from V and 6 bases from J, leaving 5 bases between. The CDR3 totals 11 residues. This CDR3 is CASSFGAEAFF. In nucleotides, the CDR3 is TGTGCCAGCAGCTTCGGAGCTGAAGCTTTCTTT.

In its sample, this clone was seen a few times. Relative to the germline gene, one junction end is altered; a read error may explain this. CDR3 DNA sequence: TGTGCCACCAGCAGAGACAATGAAAACAGTCAGTACTTC. Protein: CATSRDNENSQYF. V is TRBV15 and J is TRBJ2-4; D is unresolved. The CDR3 is 13 residues long. Looked up from germline, CDR1 is LNHNV and CDR2 is YYDKDF (reference sequence).

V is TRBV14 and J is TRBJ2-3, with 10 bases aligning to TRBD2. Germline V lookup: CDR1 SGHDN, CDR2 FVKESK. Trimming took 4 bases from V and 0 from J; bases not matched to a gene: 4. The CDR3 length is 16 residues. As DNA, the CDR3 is TGTGCCAGCAGCCCGGCGACTAGCGGGAGCACAGATACGCAGTATTTT. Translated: CASSPATSGSTDTQYF.

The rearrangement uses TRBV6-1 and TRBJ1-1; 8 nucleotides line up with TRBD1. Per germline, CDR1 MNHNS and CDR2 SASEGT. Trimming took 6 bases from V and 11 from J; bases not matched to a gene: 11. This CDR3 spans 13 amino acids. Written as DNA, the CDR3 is TGTGCCAGCAGCCCGAGGACAGGGAGTCTGGCTTTCTTT. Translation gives CASSPRTGSLAFF.

CDR3 DNA sequence: TGTGCCAGCAGATCCCTACAGGGCAGTAGGAACGAGCAGTACTTC. This codes for CASRSLQGSRNEQYF. V usage is TRBV7-6 and J usage is TRBJ2-7; possible D gene TRBD1, 6 bases. V lost 6 bases and J 5 bases, leaving 20 bases between the germline ends. CDR3 length: 15 residues. Germline CDR1 and CDR2: SGHVS and FNYEAQ.

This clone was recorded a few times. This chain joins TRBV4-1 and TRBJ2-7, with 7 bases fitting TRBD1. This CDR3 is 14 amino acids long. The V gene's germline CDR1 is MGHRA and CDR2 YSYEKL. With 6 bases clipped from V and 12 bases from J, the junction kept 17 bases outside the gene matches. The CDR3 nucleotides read TGCGCCAGCAGTGCCGCGGAACAGGGGTCTCCCGGGTACTTC. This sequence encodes CASSAAEQGSPGYF.

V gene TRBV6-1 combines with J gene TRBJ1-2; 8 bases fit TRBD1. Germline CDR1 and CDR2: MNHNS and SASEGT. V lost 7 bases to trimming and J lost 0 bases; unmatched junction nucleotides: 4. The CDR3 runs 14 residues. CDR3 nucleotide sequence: TGTGCCAGCACTCTGGGACAGGCTAACTATGGCTACACCTTC. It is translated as CASTLGQANYGYTF.

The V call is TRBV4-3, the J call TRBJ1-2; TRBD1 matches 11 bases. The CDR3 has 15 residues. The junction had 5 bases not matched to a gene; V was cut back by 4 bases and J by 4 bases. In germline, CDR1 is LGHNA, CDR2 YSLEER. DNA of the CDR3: TGCGCCAGCAGCCCCGGACAGGGGGCAAGCTATGGCTACACCTTC. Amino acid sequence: CASSPGQGASYGYTF.

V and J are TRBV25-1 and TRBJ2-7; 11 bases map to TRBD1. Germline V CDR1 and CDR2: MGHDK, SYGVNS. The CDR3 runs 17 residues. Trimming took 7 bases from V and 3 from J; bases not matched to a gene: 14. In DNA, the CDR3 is TGTGCCAGCACCTCTACTCCCGGGACAGGGGGGGTCTACGAGCAGTACTTC. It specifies CASTSTPGTGGVYEQYF.

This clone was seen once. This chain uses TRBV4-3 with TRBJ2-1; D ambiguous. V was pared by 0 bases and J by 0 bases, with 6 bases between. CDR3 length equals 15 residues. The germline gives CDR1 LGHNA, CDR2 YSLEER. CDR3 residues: CASSQEWSSYNEQFF. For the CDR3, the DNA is TGCGCCAGCAGCCAAGAGTGGAGCTCCTACAATGAGCAGTTCTTC.